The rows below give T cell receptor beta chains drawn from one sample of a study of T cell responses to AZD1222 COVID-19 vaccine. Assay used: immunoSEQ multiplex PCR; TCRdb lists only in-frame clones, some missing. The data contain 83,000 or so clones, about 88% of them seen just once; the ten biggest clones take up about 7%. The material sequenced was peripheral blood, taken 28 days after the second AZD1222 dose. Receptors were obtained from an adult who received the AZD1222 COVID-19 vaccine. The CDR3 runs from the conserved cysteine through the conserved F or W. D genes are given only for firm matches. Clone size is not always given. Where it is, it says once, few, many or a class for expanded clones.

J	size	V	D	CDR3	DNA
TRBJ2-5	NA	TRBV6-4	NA	CASSDSFQETQYF	TGTGCCAGCAGTGACTCCTTTCAAGAGACCCAGTACTTC
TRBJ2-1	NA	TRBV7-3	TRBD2	CASSVTSGRRRFF	TGTGCCAGCAGCGTGACTAGCGGGAGAAGGCGGTTCTTC
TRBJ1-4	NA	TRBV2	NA	CASSRQEVSNEKLFF	TGTGCCAGCAGTCGACAGGAGGTTTCTAATGAAAAACTGTTTTTT
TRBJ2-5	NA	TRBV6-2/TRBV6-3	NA	CASSPRGAPQETQYF	TGTGCCAGCAGCCCCCGGGGGGCGCCACAAGAGACCCAGTACTTC
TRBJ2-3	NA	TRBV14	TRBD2	CASSPSEGRDSTDTQYF	TGTGCCAGCAGCCCCTCGGAGGGGAGGGACAGCACAGATACGCAGTATTTT
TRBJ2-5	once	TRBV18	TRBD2	CASSPTATSGLKETQYF	TGTGCCAGCTCACCTACCGCGACTAGCGGGCTAAAAGAGACCCAGTACTTC
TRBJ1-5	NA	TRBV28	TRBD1	CASRAVGGGNQPQHF	TGTGCCAGCAGGGCGGTAGGGGGCGGCAATCAGCCCCAGCATTTT
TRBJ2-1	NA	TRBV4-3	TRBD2	CATSGRAFDEQFF	TGCGCCACTAGCGGGAGGGCCTTCGATGAGCAGTTCTTC
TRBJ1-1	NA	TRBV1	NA	CTSSQVGERDTEAFF	TGCACCAGCAGCCAGGTCGGCGAAAGGGACACTGAAGCTTTCTTT
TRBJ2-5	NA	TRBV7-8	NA	CASSILTRQGTQYF	TGTGCCAGCAGCATTCTGACTCGGCAAGGGACCCAGTACTTC
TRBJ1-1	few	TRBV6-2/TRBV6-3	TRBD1	CASSHRDRGANTEAFF	TGTGCCAGCAGCCACCGGGACAGGGGGGCGAACACTGAAGCTTTCTTT
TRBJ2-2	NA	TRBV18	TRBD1	CASSPQGANTGELFF	TGTGCCAGCTCCCCCCAGGGGGCGAACACCGGGGAGCTGTTTTTT
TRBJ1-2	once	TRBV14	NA	CASSQDMEDLNYGYTF	TGTGCCAGCAGCCAAGATATGGAAGACCTTAACTATGGCTACACCTTC
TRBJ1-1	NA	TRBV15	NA	CATSRDRGDYANRAEAFF	TGTGCCACCAGCAGAGATAGGGGGGATTACGCAAACAGGGCTGAAGCTTTCTTT
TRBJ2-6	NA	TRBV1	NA	CTSSPRLAGPSGANVLTF	TGCACCAGCAGCCCGCGACTAGCGGGCCCATCTGGGGCCAACGTCCTGACTTTC
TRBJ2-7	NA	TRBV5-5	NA	CASSLATRGGEQYF	TGTGCCAGCAGCTTGGCAACCCGAGGTGGCGAGCAGTACTTC
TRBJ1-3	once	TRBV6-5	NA	CASSPDQIAGNTIYF	TGTGCCAGCAGTCCCGACCAGATTGCTGGAAACACCATATATTTT
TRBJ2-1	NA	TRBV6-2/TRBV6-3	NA	CASSFQHNEQFF	TGTGCCAGCAGTTTTCAGCATAATGAGCAGTTCTTC
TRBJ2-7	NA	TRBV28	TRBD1	CASSLRQGLIEQYF	TGTGCCAGCAGTTTACGACAGGGTCTGATCGAGCAGTACTTC
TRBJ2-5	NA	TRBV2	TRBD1	CASSRDRGQETQYF	TGTGCCAGCAGCCGGGACAGGGGGCAAGAGACCCAGTACTTC
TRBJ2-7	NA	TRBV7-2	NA	CASSFVTGTYEQYF	TGTGCCAGCAGCTTCGTCACAGGAACCTACGAGCAGTACTTC
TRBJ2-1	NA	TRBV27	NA	CASSLALGSYNEQFF	TGTGCCAGCAGTTTGGCCTTAGGCTCCTACAATGAGCAGTTCTTC
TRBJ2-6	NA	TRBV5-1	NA	CASSWGTQGANVLTF	TGCGCCAGCAGTTGGGGGACACAAGGGGCCAACGTCCTGACTTTC
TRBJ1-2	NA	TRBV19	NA	CASSINVGTPYGYTF	TGTGCCAGTAGTATAAACGTGGGGACACCGTATGGCTACACCTTC